A selection of T cell receptor beta chains follows, all from one sample in a study of blood T cell repertoires in COVID-19. TCRdb keeps only in-frame clones here, not all; method: immunoSEQ multiplex PCR. Found here are about 39,000 clones, more than 75% of them singletons; the top ten hold around 24%. The specimen sequenced was peripheral blood. Receptors originate from a middle-aged man with active or convalescent COVID-19. CDR3s include the opening cysteine and the closing phenylalanine or tryptophan. The order of the fields is clone size, V gene, D gene, J gene, CDR3 protein, CDR3 DNA. D genes are given only for firm matches. Where a row states a size, it is once, few, many or the class of an expanded clone; other rows omit it.

>-|TRBV13|TRBD1|TRBJ2-7
CASSQRPGQTYEQYF
TGTGCCAGCAGCCAAAGGCCGGGACAGACCTACGAGCAGTACTTC
>-|TRBV5-1|TRBD1|TRBJ2-7
CASSLGGQDSYEQYF
TGCGCCAGCAGCTTGGGAGGACAGGACTCCTACGAGCAGTACTTC
>-|TRBV12-3/TRBV12-4|-|TRBJ2-7
CASKLGHTYEQYF
TGTGCCAGCAAGCTGGGACACACCTACGAGCAGTACTTC
>-|TRBV30|TRBD1|TRBJ1-6
CAWSTVRGNSPLHF
TGTGCCTGGAGTACGGTCAGGGGGAATTCACCCCTCCACTTT
>-|TRBV3-1/TRBV3-2|-|TRBJ1-1
CASSQQGNTEAFF
TGTGCCAGCAGCCAACAGGGAAATACTGAAGCTTTCTTT
>-|TRBV7-9|TRBD1|TRBJ2-5
CATTGGHQETQYF
TGTGCCACCACAGGGGGTCACCAAGAGACCCAGTACTTC
>-|TRBV19|-|TRBJ1-6
CASKPREGSNSPLHF
TGTGCCAGTAAACCGAGGGAAGGGAGTAATTCACCCCTCCACTTT
>once|TRBV9|TRBD2|TRBJ2-2
CASSVGLAGGTGELFF
TGTGCCAGCAGCGTGGGACTAGCGGGAGGTACCGGGGAGCTGTTTTTT
>-|TRBV19|-|TRBJ2-3
CASSPGGGADTQYF
TGTGCCAGCAGCCCGGGGGGCGGCGCAGATACGCAGTATTTT
>-|TRBV7-3|-|TRBJ2-2
CASSLTEFAGELFF
TGTGCCAGCAGCTTAACGGAGTTCGCCGGGGAGCTGTTTTTT
>-|TRBV10-3|-|TRBJ1-1
CAISVRDGGTEAFF
TGTGCCATCAGTGTAAGGGACGGGGGAACTGAAGCTTTCTTT
>-|TRBV10-3|-|TRBJ1-3
CAISESGQTSGNTIYF
TGTGCCATCAGTGAGTCTGGACAAACCTCTGGAAACACCATATATTTT
>once|TRBV10-1|-|TRBJ2-2
CASSAPRLANTGELFF
TGCGCCAGCAGTGCCCCAAGACTAGCGAACACCGGGGAGCTGTTTTTT
>-|TRBV29-1|TRBD2|TRBJ2-5
CSVEGLAGRQETQYF
TGCAGCGTTGAAGGACTAGCGGGGCGCCAAGAGACCCAGTACTTC
>-|TRBV28|-|TRBJ1-4
CASLRGPGEKLFF
TGTGCCAGCCTCAGGGGCCCGGGGGAAAAACTGTTTTTT
>-|TRBV28|TRBD1|TRBJ1-2
CASSLSGGYYGYTF
TGTGCCAGCAGTTTATCAGGGGGCTACTATGGCTACACCTTC
>-|TRBV7-3|-|TRBJ2-1
CASSLDGTGHYNEQFF
TGTGCCAGCAGCTTAGACGGGACTGGACACTACAATGAGCAGTTCTTC
>-|TRBV2|-|TRBJ1-1
CASSEGRTEAFF
TGTGCCAGCAGTGAGGGGCGAACTGAAGCTTTCTTT
>-|TRBV7-9|TRBD2|TRBJ2-3
CASSSGGGDTQYF
TGTGCCAGCAGCAGCGGGGGTGGGGATACGCAGTATTTT
>-|TRBV6-5|-|TRBJ1-5
CASSYVAGNQPQHF
TGTGCCAGCAGTTATGTGGCGGGGAATCAGCCCCAGCATTTT
>-|TRBV28|-|TRBJ2-5
CASSLLSWAIGETQYF
TGTGCCAGCAGTTTATTGAGCTGGGCTATTGGAGAGACCCAGTACTTC
>-|TRBV5-1|-|TRBJ1-6
CASSLDMYNSPLHF
TGCGCCAGCAGCTTAGACATGTATAATTCACCCCTCCACTTT
>-|TRBV5-1|-|TRBJ1-2
CASRDGITSGTYGYTF
TGCGCCAGCAGAGACGGAATCACTTCAGGGACATATGGCTACACCTTC
>-|TRBV15|TRBD1|TRBJ1-2
CATSRGTGGYGYTF
TGTGCCACCAGCAGGGGGACAGGGGGCTATGGCTACACCTTC
>-|TRBV11-3|-|TRBJ2-5
CASSSIGGQETQYF
TGTGCCAGCAGCTCTATAGGGGGCCAAGAGACCCAGTACTTC
>-|TRBV18|TRBD2|TRBJ2-1
CASSPPGLAGDEQFF
TGTGCCAGCTCACCTCCGGGACTAGCGGGAGATGAGCAGTTCTTC
>-|TRBV24-1|-|TRBJ2-2
CATSDLALTRDRTGELFF
TGTGCCACCAGTGATTTGGCTCTAACCAGGGATAGGACCGGGGAGCTGTTTTTT
>-|TRBV6-1|-|TRBJ2-5
CASSEFRGEGETQYF
TGTGCCAGCAGTGAGTTCAGGGGCGAGGGGGAGACCCAGTACTTC
>-|TRBV24-1|-|TRBJ2-2
CATKQGWAGELFF
TGTGCCACTAAACAGGGTTGGGCCGGGGAGCTGTTTTTT
>-|TRBV7-9|TRBD2|TRBJ2-3
CASSLAHLLSGGSPDTQYF
TGTGCCAGCAGCTTAGCGCACCTATTGTCGGGGGGTAGCCCAGATACGCAGTATTTT
>-|TRBV18|-|TRBJ1-1
CASSPPIQGDTEAFF
TGTGCCAGCTCACCACCGATCCAGGGCGACACTGAAGCTTTCTTT
>-|TRBV7-2|-|TRBJ1-2
CASSPRPGSYGYTF
TGTGCCAGCAGCCCACGGCCGGGGTCCTATGGCTACACCTTC
>-|TRBV5-1|-|TRBJ1-1
CASRRVNTEAFF
TGCGCCAGCAGGAGGGTGAACACTGAAGCTTTCTTT
>-|TRBV4-1|-|TRBJ1-6
CASSQSGGRGTPLHF
TGCGCCAGCAGCCAATCCGGTGGCAGGGGTACACCCCTCCACTTT
>-|TRBV9|-|TRBJ1-3
CASSAAGSSGNTIYF
TGTGCCAGCAGCGCCGCGGGTAGCTCTGGAAACACCATATATTTT
>-|TRBV2|TRBD1|TRBJ2-2
CASRSGTGSSGELFF
TGTGCCAGCAGATCCGGGACAGGGTCTTCTGGGGAGCTGTTTTTT
>-|TRBV4-2|-|TRBJ1-1
CASSQAGGANTEAFF
TGTGCCAGCAGCCAAGCGGGGGGGGCGAACACTGAAGCTTTCTTT
>-|TRBV6-6|-|TRBJ1-1
CASSYSGAAEAFF
TGTGCCAGCAGTTACTCGGGGGCGGCTGAAGCTTTCTTT
>-|TRBV12-3/TRBV12-4|-|TRBJ1-5
CASSPDRSQPQHF
TGTGCCAGCAGTCCCGACAGGTCTCAGCCCCAGCATTTT
>-|TRBV10-3|-|TRBJ2-1
CAISEWGGNEQFF
TGTGCCATCAGTGAGTGGGGCGGCAATGAGCAGTTCTTC
>-|TRBV19|TRBD2|TRBJ2-1
CASSIDQASGVYNEQFF
TGTGCCAGTAGTATAGATCAGGCTAGCGGGGTCTACAATGAGCAGTTCTTC
>medium-sized|TRBV7-9|TRBD1|TRBJ1-1
CASSLGWTGGNEAFF
TGTGCCAGCAGCCTGGGTTGGACAGGGGGAAATGAAGCTTTCTTT
>-|TRBV27|TRBD2|TRBJ2-3
CASSKALAATDTQYF
TGTGCCAGCAGTAAAGCTCTAGCGGCGACGGATACGCAGTATTTT
>-|TRBV6-5|TRBD1|TRBJ2-3
CASRIGGTSTDTQYF
TGTGCCAGCAGAATAGGGGGCACTAGCACAGATACGCAGTATTTT
>-|TRBV19|-|TRBJ1-1
CASSIMAGVNTEAFF
TGTGCCAGTAGTATAATGGCAGGGGTCAACACTGAAGCTTTCTTT
>-|TRBV3-1/TRBV3-2|TRBD1|TRBJ1-1
CASVRQGVDTEAFF
TGTGCCAGCGTCAGACAGGGGGTGGACACTGAAGCTTTCTTT
>-|TRBV7-8|TRBD1|TRBJ1-2
CASTIGTVINYGYTF
TGTGCCAGCACAATCGGGACAGTAATCAACTATGGCTACACCTTC
>-|TRBV25-1|-|TRBJ2-6
CASSPGQSKTGANVLTF
TGTGCCAGCAGTCCCGGACAGTCCAAAACTGGGGCCAACGTCCTGACTTTC
>-|TRBV27|-|TRBJ2-1
CASSIGGYASYNEQFF
TGTGCCAGCAGTATAGGAGGGTATGCTTCCTACAATGAGCAGTTCTTC
>few|TRBV2|-|TRBJ1-5
CASSGGIRNQPQHF
TGTGCCAGCAGTGGAGGAATACGCAATCAGCCCCAGCATTTT
>-|TRBV7-8|-|TRBJ1-6
CASSTDRLNSPLHF
TGTGCCAGCAGCACCGACAGGTTAAATTCACCCCTCCACTTT
>-|TRBV29-1|-|TRBJ1-1
CSAGQTNTEAFF
TGCAGCGCCGGACAGACGAACACTGAAGCTTTCTTT
>-|TRBV5-1|TRBD1|TRBJ2-3
CASSLVGTGNTDTQYF
TGCGCCAGCAGCTTGGTCGGGACAGGGAACACAGATACGCAGTATTTT
>-|TRBV19|TRBD2|TRBJ2-1
CASSMGGTLTYNEQFF
TGTGCCAGTAGTATGGGGGGGACGTTGACCTACAATGAGCAGTTCTTC
>-|TRBV12-3/TRBV12-4|-|TRBJ1-2
CASSHTKDIGYTF
TGTGCCAGCAGTCACACCAAAGACATTGGCTACACCTTC
>once|TRBV3-1/TRBV3-2|-|TRBJ1-1
CASSPPGGPGSFF
TGTGCCAGCAGTCCCCCCGGGGGACCCGGTTCTTTCTTT